The rows below give T cell receptor beta chains drawn from one sample of a study of blood T cell repertoires in COVID-19. The data were produced by immunoSEQ multiplex PCR, yet TCRdb's version contains in-frame clones alone and is incomplete. The sample contains some 130,000 clones, around 83% of which appear only once. The sample consisted of peripheral blood. The receptor source for this set is a human donor in a cohort sampled during active COVID-19. CDR3s include the opening cysteine and the closing phenylalanine or tryptophan. A D gene is named only where the DNA matches it firmly. Rows may omit the clone size; those that give it use once, few, many or a size class.

V: TRBV10-3
J: TRBJ1-2
size: .
D: TRBD1
CDR3: CAIGSTGNFYGYTF
DNA: TGTGCCATCGGTTCGACAGGGAACTTCTATGGCTACACCTTC

V: TRBV9
J: TRBJ1-5
size: few
D: .
CDR3: CASSVGPNQPQHF
DNA: TGTGCCAGCAGCGTAGGGCCTAATCAGCCCCAGCATTTT

V: TRBV3-1/TRBV3-2
J: TRBJ2-1
size: .
D: TRBD2
CDR3: CASTDALRREVNEQFF
DNA: TGTGCCAGCACCGATGCTCTAAGGCGGGAGGTCAATGAGCAGTTCTTC

V: TRBV7-2
J: TRBJ2-7
size: .
D: TRBD1
CDR3: CASSLDRGADEQYF
DNA: TGTGCCAGCAGCTTAGACAGGGGTGCTGACGAGCAGTACTTC

V: TRBV3-1/TRBV3-2
J: TRBJ2-5
size: .
D: .
CDR3: CASSQGGVGAGKETQYF
DNA: TGTGCCAGCAGCCAAGGAGGGGTGGGGGCCGGAAAAGAGACCCAGTACTTC

V: TRBV7-2
J: TRBJ1-4
size: .
D: TRBD1
CDR3: CASSGLTGANEKLFF
DNA: TGTGCCAGCAGCGGACTCACAGGGGCCAATGAAAAACTGTTTTTT

V: TRBV4-1
J: TRBJ2-1
size: once
D: .
CDR3: CASSQEIRIGDEQFF
DNA: TGCGCCAGCAGCCAAGAAATCAGGATAGGCGATGAGCAGTTCTTC

V: TRBV5-4
J: TRBJ2-1
size: .
D: .
CDR3: CASSLGGRPEGNEQFF
DNA: TGTGCCAGCAGCTTGGGGGGAAGACCGGAGGGGAATGAGCAGTTCTTC

V: TRBV28
J: TRBJ1-5
size: .
D: TRBD1
CDR3: CASSSPTGFNNQPQHF
DNA: TGTGCCAGCAGTTCCCCGACAGGGTTCAACAATCAGCCCCAGCATTTT

V: TRBV11-2
J: TRBJ2-7
size: .
D: TRBD2
CDR3: CASERDFPPYEQYF
DNA: TGTGCCAGCGAGCGGGACTTCCCCCCCTACGAGCAGTACTTC

V: TRBV25-1
J: TRBJ1-5
size: .
D: TRBD1
CDR3: CASSATGDQPQHF
DNA: TGTGCCAGCAGTGCAACAGGGGATCAGCCCCAGCATTTT

V: TRBV9
J: TRBJ1-3
size: .
D: .
CDR3: CASSAAGGGLGNTIYF
DNA: TGTGCCAGCAGCGCAGCGGGGGGCGGATTAGGAAACACCATATATTTT

V: TRBV6-2/TRBV6-3
J: TRBJ1-1
size: .
D: TRBD1
CDR3: CASSYWGETGTTEAFF
DNA: TGTGCCAGCAGTTACTGGGGGGAGACAGGGACAACTGAAGCTTTCTTT

V: TRBV6-5
J: TRBJ2-5
size: .
D: TRBD1
CDR3: CASSYATGTGAETQYF
DNA: TGTGCCAGCAGTTACGCTACCGGGACAGGGGCAGAGACCCAGTACTTC

V: TRBV7-9
J: TRBJ1-5
size: .
D: .
CDR3: CASSLAPVAGVHQPQHF
DNA: TGTGCCAGCAGCTTAGCCCCCGTAGCAGGGGTTCATCAGCCCCAGCATTTT

V: TRBV9
J: TRBJ2-5
size: .
D: .
CDR3: CASSVNMQETQYF
DNA: TGTGCCAGCAGCGTCAACATGCAAGAGACCCAGTACTTC

V: TRBV5-8
J: TRBJ2-7
size: few
D: .
CDR3: CASSFSEQYF
DNA: TGTGCCAGCAGCTTTAGCGAGCAGTACTTC

V: TRBV18
J: TRBJ2-5
size: .
D: TRBD1
CDR3: CASSPVSTGEETQYF
DNA: TGTGCCAGCTCACCAGTTTCAACAGGGGAGGAGACCCAGTACTTC

V: TRBV5-4
J: TRBJ1-2
size: .
D: .
CDR3: CASSSAGGLGGGYTF
DNA: TGTGCCAGCAGCTCTGCGGGCGGGTTAGGAGGTGGCTACACCTTC

V: TRBV2
J: TRBJ1-4
size: .
D: TRBD1
CDR3: CASKGQKIGGKLFF
DNA: TGTGCCAGCAAGGGACAGAAGATAGGTGGAAAACTGTTTTTT

V: TRBV5-1
J: TRBJ2-4
size: .
D: .
CDR3: CASSSEAAGGIQYF
DNA: TGCGCCAGCAGCTCAGAGGCAGCCGGAGGCATTCAGTACTTC

V: TRBV3-1/TRBV3-2
J: TRBJ1-6
size: few
D: TRBD1
CDR3: CASSTGGYGNSPLHF
DNA: TGTGCCAGCAGTACAGGGGGCTATGGTAATTCACCCCTCCACTTT

V: TRBV25-1
J: TRBJ2-5
size: .
D: .
CDR3: CASSEFQGRKTQYF
DNA: TGTGCCAGCAGTGAATTTCAAGGGAGGAAGACCCAGTACTTC

V: TRBV21-1
J: TRBJ1-2
size: .
D: .
CDR3: CASREFYRNSNYGYTF
DNA: TGTGCCAGCAGGGAATTTTACCGAAACAGCAACTATGGCTACACCTTC

V: TRBV10-3
J: TRBJ1-1
size: few
D: .
CDR3: CAISAGLRTAFF
DNA: TGTGCCATCAGCGCGGGACTCCGAACGGCTTTCTTT

V: TRBV18
J: TRBJ1-6
size: .
D: .
CDR3: CASSPRPGGSYNSPLHF
DNA: TGTGCCAGCTCACCACGGCCGGGGGGCTCCTATAATTCACCCCTCCACTTT

V: TRBV30
J: TRBJ1-2
size: .
D: TRBD1
CDR3: CAWSGGQVRGGYGYTF
DNA: TGTGCCTGGAGTGGGGGACAGGTCAGGGGTGGCTATGGCTACACCTTC

V: TRBV11-3
J: TRBJ1-1
size: once
D: .
CDR3: CASSVEGGARGTEAFF
DNA: TGTGCCAGCAGCGTAGAGGGAGGGGCCCGGGGGACTGAAGCTTTCTTT

V: TRBV30
J: TRBJ1-1
size: .
D: .
CDR3: CAWAPSTEAFF
DNA: TGTGCCTGGGCTCCGAGCACTGAAGCTTTCTTT

V: TRBV14
J: TRBJ1-2
size: .
D: .
CDR3: CASSQSQDDYGYTF
DNA: TGTGCCAGCAGCCAAAGCCAAGATGACTATGGCTACACCTTC

V: TRBV20-1
J: TRBJ2-2
size: .
D: TRBD1
CDR3: CSASRDRRNTGELFF
DNA: TGCAGTGCTAGTCGGGACAGGAGGAACACCGGGGAGCTGTTTTTT

V: TRBV5-6
J: TRBJ1-3
size: .
D: .
CDR3: CASSFTETGNTIYF
DNA: TGTGCCAGCAGCTTCACAGAAACTGGAAACACCATATATTTT

V: TRBV9
J: TRBJ2-3
size: .
D: .
CDR3: CASSVAEKTSTDTQYF
DNA: TGTGCCAGCAGCGTAGCGGAGAAAACTAGCACAGATACGCAGTATTTT

V: TRBV28
J: TRBJ2-1
size: .
D: TRBD2
CDR3: CASTGTSVSSYNEQFF
DNA: TGTGCCAGCACCGGGACTAGCGTAAGCTCCTACAATGAGCAGTTCTTC

V: TRBV24-1
J: TRBJ1-5
size: .
D: .
CDR3: CATSDMPIGQSDQPQHF
DNA: TGTGCCACCAGTGATATGCCCATAGGACAGAGTGATCAGCCCCAGCATTTT

V: TRBV19
J: TRBJ1-5
size: .
D: .
CDR3: CASSMGLTGGQPQHF
DNA: TGTGCCAGTAGTATGGGGCTGACAGGTGGCCAGCCCCAGCATTTT

V: TRBV10-3
J: TRBJ2-5
size: .
D: TRBD1
CDR3: CATATGAQGETQYF
DNA: TGTGCCACAGCGACAGGGGCTCAGGGAGAGACCCAGTACTTC

V: TRBV4-3
J: TRBJ2-3
size: .
D: .
CDR3: CASSQDIGGATSTDTQYF
DNA: TGCGCCAGCAGCCAAGATATCGGCGGGGCGACTAGCACAGATACGCAGTATTTT

V: TRBV9
J: TRBJ1-1
size: .
D: TRBD1
CDR3: CASQGSSRNTEAFF
DNA: TGTGCCTCACAGGGGAGTTCGAGGAACACTGAAGCTTTCTTT

V: TRBV19
J: TRBJ2-5
size: .
D: .
CDR3: CASSITGVETQYF
DNA: TGTGCCAGTAGTATAACGGGGGTAGAGACCCAGTACTTC

V: TRBV20-1
J: TRBJ2-5
size: .
D: .
CDR3: CSAGGRETQYF
DNA: TGCAGTGCTGGAGGGAGAGAGACCCAGTACTTC

V: TRBV2
J: TRBJ1-6
size: few
D: .
CDR3: CASTPGNSYNSPLHF
DNA: TGTGCCAGCACCCCAGGGAACTCCTATAATTCACCCCTCCACTTT